This T cell receptor (beta chain) stems from a study of blood T cells in healthy people across ages. With a J-beta primer mix and a sample-barcoded 5' primer, a second PCR ran roughly 6 to 11 cycles. TCRdb itself ran the 5' RACE reads through MiXCR, one entry per CDR3 protein. Of about 1.8 million distinct CDR3 sequences listed, around half are singletons. This CDR3 is 18 amino acids long. CDR1 is MGHRA and CDR2 is YSYEKL in the germline V gene. The V gene end was trimmed by 5 bases and the J gene end by 6 bases; junction bases not matched to a gene: 17. V usage is TRBV4-1 and J usage is TRBJ2-1; 9 bases fit TRBD2. The receptor comes from a woman in her thirties or forties in good health. The sequenced sample consisted of blood. CDR3 sequence (DNA): TGCGCCAGCAGCTTTTTAGCGGGGGAGACCCGGTTCGCCAATGAGCAGTTCTTC. Protein sequence: CASSFLAGETRFANEQFF.